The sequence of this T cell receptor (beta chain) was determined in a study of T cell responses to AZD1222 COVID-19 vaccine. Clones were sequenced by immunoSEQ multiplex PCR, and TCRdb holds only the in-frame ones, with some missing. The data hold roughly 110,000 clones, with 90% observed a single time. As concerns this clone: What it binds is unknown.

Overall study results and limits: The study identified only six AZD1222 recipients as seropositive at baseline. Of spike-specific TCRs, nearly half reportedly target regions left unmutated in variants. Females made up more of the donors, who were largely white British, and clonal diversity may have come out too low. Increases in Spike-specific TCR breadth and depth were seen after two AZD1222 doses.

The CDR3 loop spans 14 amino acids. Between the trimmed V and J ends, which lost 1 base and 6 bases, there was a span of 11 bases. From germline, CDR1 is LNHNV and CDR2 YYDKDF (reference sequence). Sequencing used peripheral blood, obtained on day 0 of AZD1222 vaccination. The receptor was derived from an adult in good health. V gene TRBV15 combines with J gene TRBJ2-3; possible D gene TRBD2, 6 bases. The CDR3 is CATSRVAGLDTQYF. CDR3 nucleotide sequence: TGTGCCACCAGCAGAGTTGCGGGGCTGGATACGCAGTATTTT.